Following are 27 T cell receptor beta chains from one sample sequenced in a study of brain T cells in children with intractable seizures. Generated by immunoSEQ multiplex PCR, the TCRdb table keeps only in-frame clones and is missing some. The data show fewer than 150,000 clones, with 85% to 95% seen just once and 3.8% held by the top ten. The material was peripheral blood, obtained at surgery. These receptors were collected from a boy younger than two with hemimegalencephaly and intractable seizures.

The gene calls are TRBV28 and TRBJ1-5, with a weak D call TRBD1 (6 bases). The CDR3 has 15 residues. Germline lookup yields CDR1 MDHEN and CDR2 SYDVKM. Trimming pared 6 bases from V and 5 bases from J, leaving 17 bases between. CDR3 region: CASRHRAPIDQPQHF. DNA of the CDR3: TGTGCCAGCAGACACAGGGCGCCAATCGATCAGCCCCAGCATTTT. The variable domain in full, with the rest retrieved from reference TRBV28 and TRBJ1-5, is DVKVTQSSRYLVKRTGEKVFLECVQDMDHENMFWYRQDPGLGLRLIYFSYDVKMKEKGDIPEGYSVSREKKERFSLILESASTNQTSMYLCASRHRAPIDQPQHFGDGTRLSIL.

The chain is built from TRBV10-2 and TRBJ2-1; 10 bases align to TRBD2. V lost 6 bases, J lost 6 bases, and 8 bases stayed unmatched. CDR3 length: 15 amino acids. Germline V gene lookup returns CDR1 WSHSY and CDR2 SAAADI. The CDR3 loop reads CASSPGTSVTNEQFF. CDR3 DNA sequence: TGCGCCAGCAGCCCCGGGACTAGCGTTACCAATGAGCAGTTCTTC.

The chain combines TRBV4-1 with TRBJ2-7; TRBD2 aligns across 10 bases. The CDR3 covers 17 residues. Looked up from germline, CDR1 is MGHRA and CDR2 is YSYEKL. Unmatched junction bases numbered 5, after V lost 0 bases and J lost 0 bases. The CDR3 protein is CASSQERTSGRSYEQYF. CDR3 bases: TGCGCCAGCAGCCAAGAGAGGACTAGCGGACGCTCCTACGAGCAGTACTTC.

The gene calls are TRBV29-1 and TRBJ1-3; D remains ambiguous. CDR1 is SQVTM, CDR2 ANQGSEA, per germline. The CDR3 totals 11 residues. V was pared by 6 bases and J by 4 bases, with 7 bases between. The CDR3 nucleotides read TGCAGCGTCCACCGGGGAAACACCATATATTTT. It encodes CSVHRGNTIYF.

This rearrangement joins TRBV9 to TRBJ2-7, with D hard to call. In germline, CDR1 is SGDLS, CDR2 YYNGEE. V lost 0 bases, J lost 2 bases, and 9 bases lay in between. This CDR3 is 14 amino acids long. In DNA form, the CDR3 reads TGTGCCAGCAGCGTAGATCCAAGAACCTACGAGCAGTACTTC. Amino acids: CASSVDPRTYEQYF. Drawing the rest from reference TRBV9 and TRBJ2-7, the complete variable domain is DSGVTQTPKHLITATGQRVTLRCSPRSGDLSVYWYQQSLDQGLQFLIQYYNGEERAKGNILERFSAQQFPDLHSELNLSSLELGDSALYFCASSVDPRTYEQYFGPGTRLTVT.

J is TRBJ1-5 and V is TRBV19, with D possibly matching TRBD1 (5 bases). Germline V lookup: CDR1 LNHDA, CDR2 SQIVND (reference sequence). The V end lost 3 bases, the J end lost 4 bases, and 10 bases lay between the germline ends. The CDR3 is made up of 14 amino acids. CDR3 region: CASSIRVGNQPQHF. The CDR3 region has the DNA TGTGCCAGTAGTATCAGGGTGGGGAATCAGCCCCAGCATTTT.

This clone was counted once. The chain joins TRBV18 to TRBJ2-3; D uncertain. This CDR3 comprises 14 residues. The V end was cut by 6 bases, the J end by 3 bases, with 13 bases between. In germline, CDR1 is KGHSH, CDR2 LQKENI. CDR3 amino acids: CASSLSASTDTQYF. CDR3 DNA sequence: TGTGCCAGCTCCCTCTCCGCATCGACAGATACGCAGTATTTT. Drawing the rest from reference TRBV18 and TRBJ2-3, the complete variable domain is NAGVMQNPRHLVRRRGQEARLRCSPMKGHSHVYWYRQLPEEGLKFMVYLQKENIIDESGMPKERFSAEFPKEGPSILRIQQVVRGDSAAYFCASSLSASTDTQYFGPGTRLTVL.

The chain carries TRBV30 and TRBJ1-6; 8 bases align to TRBD1. Germline V CDR1 and CDR2: GTSNPN, SVGIG (reference sequence). V dropped 2 bases and J dropped 7; count of bases not matched to a gene: 13. The CDR3 spans 17 residues. The CDR3 sequence is CAWSCRTTGARNSPLHF. CDR3 bases: TGTGCCTGGAGTTGTAGGACGACAGGGGCGAGAAATTCACCCCTCCACTTT. The complete variable domain, with remaining parts taken from reference TRBV30 and TRBJ1-6, reads SQTIHQWPATLVQPVGSPLSLECTVEGTSNPNLYWYRQAAGRGLQLLFYSVGIGQISSEVPQNLSASRPQDRQFILSSKKLLLSDSGFYLCAWSCRTTGARNSPLHFGNGTRLTVT.

V usage is TRBV28 and J usage is TRBJ1-2; TRBD1 aligns across 7 bases. V gave up 4 bases and J gave up 4 bases; unmatched junction bases: 6. The germline gives CDR1 MDHEN, CDR2 SYDVKM. This CDR3 region has 14 residues. Here the CDR3 DNA reads TGTGCCAGCAGTTCAACAGGGGCGAGCTATGGCTACACCTTC. This gives the protein CASSSTGASYGYTF.

This chain links TRBV5-1 with TRBJ1-4; D possibly corresponds to TRBD1 (5 bases). V lost 1 base, J lost 8 bases, and 15 bases lay in between. Germline V gene lookup returns CDR1 SGHRS and CDR2 YFSETQ. The CDR3 has 15 amino acids. The CDR3 DNA sequence: TGCGCCAGCAGCTTGACCGGTGGGGCAAGCGAAAAACTGTTTTTT. Its translation is CASSLTGGASEKLFF.

The chain combines TRBV7-2 with TRBJ1-3; TRBD1 is a possible D gene (5 bases). The CDR3 spans 15 residues. With 3 bases removed from V and 0 bases from J, the gap between germline ends came to 9 bases. Germline V gene lookup returns CDR1 SGHTA and CDR2 FQGNSA. The CDR3 nucleotides are TGTGCCAGCAGCTTGCAGGGTGGCTCTGGAAACACCATATATTTT. This gives the protein CASSLQGGSGNTIYF.

The chain combines TRBV4-1 with TRBJ1-3; D remains unclear. Deletions cut 3 bases from V and 0 bases from J, with 12 bases between. CDR3 size: 16 residues. CDR1 and CDR2 from the germline V gene are MGHRA and YSYEKL. CDR3 amino acids: CASSQLRVLSGNTIYF. CDR3 sequence (DNA): TGCGCCAGCAGCCAGCTGAGGGTTCTCTCTGGAAACACCATATATTTT.

V is TRBV28 and J is TRBJ2-7; unclear D gene. Trimming cost V 4 bases and J 9 bases, with 13 bases left between them. The CDR3 is made up of 12 amino acids. Germline-derived CDR1 and CDR2 are MDHEN and SYDVKM. Here the CDR3 reads CASSSVRVTQYF. CDR3 nucleotides: TGTGCCAGCAGTTCAGTTCGGGTCACGCAGTACTTC.

The V and J genes are TRBV5-6 and TRBJ2-7; D not certain. The V end lost 2 bases, the J end lost 11 bases, and 20 bases lay between the germline ends. The CDR3 is 14 residues long. Germline V gives CDR1 SGHDT, CDR2 YYEEEE. CDR3 sequence (DNA): TGTGCCAGCAGCTTCTTCACTGCCACGCGCGACGAGTACTTC. This codes for CASSFFTATRDEYF. The entire variable domain, with the rest obtained from reference TRBV5-6 and TRBJ2-7, is as follows: DAGVTQSPTHLIKTRGQQVTLRCSPKSGHDTVSWYQQALGQGPQFIFQYYEEEERQRGNFPDRFSGHQFPNYSSELNVNALLLGDSALYLCASSFFTATRDEYFGPGTRLTVT.

CDR3 sequence: CASSLLIAENYEQYF. The CDR3 coding sequence is TGTGCCAGCAGTTTATTGATAGCGGAGAACTACGAGCAGTACTTC. V and J are TRBV28 and TRBJ2-7; D may be TRBD2 (6 bases). V lost 1 base, J lost 3 bases, and 13 bases lay in between. The CDR3 spans 15 residues. Germline V gene data show CDR1 as MDHEN and CDR2 as SYDVKM.

V is TRBV5-3 and J is TRBJ1-4; 9 positions match TRBD1. TRBV5-3 falls under the ORF class, with uncertain function. This CDR3 is built from 18 residues. With V trimmed by 4 bases and J by 7 bases, 17 bases remained unmatched. The CDR3 DNA is TGTGCCAGAAGCCCCCTCCGGGACAGGGTAACTAGTTTTGAAAAACTGTTTTTT. It is translated as CARSPLRDRVTSFEKLFF.

The rearrangement joins TRBV18 to TRBJ1-2; D uncertain. The CDR3 runs 13 residues. Germline V gene sequence: CDR1 KGHSH, CDR2 LQKENI. Trimming cost V 2 bases and J 4 bases, with 8 bases left between them. This CDR3 reads CASSPGDAYGYTF. For the CDR3, the DNA is TGTGCCAGCTCACCAGGGGATGCCTATGGCTACACCTTC.

The V gene is TRBV3-1 (or the pseudogene TRBV3-2), the J gene TRBJ1-1; D remains ambiguous. V lost 1 base and J 7 bases, leaving 7 bases between the germline ends. The germline CDR1 and CDR2 sequences are LGHDT and YNNKEL (reference sequence). CDR3 length: 12 amino acids. The CDR3 bases are TGTGCCAGCAGCCAAGCCCCAGGTGAAGCTTTCTTT. It encodes CASSQAPGEAFF.

This chain uses TRBV28 with TRBJ2-6; perhaps D is TRBD1 or TRBD2 (6 bases each). V dropped 5 bases and J dropped 3 bases, with 8 bases sitting between them. The CDR3 sequence is 14 residues long. Germline-derived CDR1 and CDR2 are MDHEN and SYDVKM. For the CDR3, the DNA is TGTGCCAGCAGTGAGGGGGGTGGGGCCAACGTCCTGACTTTC. Its translation: CASSEGGGANVLTF.

This sequence joins TRBV28 and TRBJ1-6; a weak D match, TRBD1 (6 bases). V lost 5 bases to trimming and J lost 3 bases, with 11 bases between them. CDR3 length: 15 residues. From germline, CDR1 is MDHEN and CDR2 SYDVKM. The chain's CDR3 is CASSLLRGYNSPLHF. The CDR3 DNA reads TGTGCCAGCAGTCTTCTCAGGGGCTATAATTCACCCCTCCACTTT.

The rearrangement links TRBV28 to TRBJ2-4, with 10 bases identical to TRBD1. The ends lost 3 bases at V and 11 bases at J; junction bases unmatched: 7. The CDR3 contains 14 residues. Germline V CDR1 and CDR2: MDHEN, SYDVKM. CDR3 DNA sequence: TGTGCCAGCAGTTTGACAGGGGGCCCATCCGTTCAGTACTTC. Translation: CASSLTGGPSVQYF.

This clone has only one observation. The chain is built from TRBV5-4 and TRBJ1-1; 8 nucleotides agree with TRBD1. Germline assignment: CDR1 SGHNT and CDR2 YYREEE (reference sequence). This CDR3 is built from 18 residues. V dropped 3 bases and J dropped 0; count of bases not matched to a gene: 13. CDR3 residues: CASSSSKTGGEVNTEAFF. The CDR3 nucleotides are TGTGCCAGCAGCTCTTCGAAAACAGGGGGAGAGGTGAACACTGAAGCTTTCTTT.

V gene TRBV21-1 combines with J gene TRBJ2-3. TRBV21-1 is an annotated pseudogene. The length of the CDR3 is 14 residues. DNA of the CDR3: TGTGCCAGCGGCCGGGGCAGCGCAACAGATACGCAGTATTTT. Its protein product is CASGRGSATDTQYF.

The V call is TRBV5-1, the J call TRBJ2-7; D ambiguous. Trimming pared 0 bases from V and 2 bases from J, leaving 9 bases between. Germline-derived CDR1 and CDR2 are SGHRS and YFSETQ. The CDR3 sequence is 14 residues long. This CDR3 reads CASSLVALPYEQYF. CDR3 nucleotide sequence: TGCGCCAGCAGCTTGGTGGCGCTTCCCTACGAGCAGTACTTC.

This clone was seen once. The rearrangement joins TRBV28 to TRBJ2-7, with D unresolved. Trimming pared 5 bases from V and 0 bases from J, leaving 8 bases between. Germline CDR1 and CDR2: MDHEN and SYDVKM. CDR3 length equals 13 residues. The CDR3, as DNA: TGTGCCAGCAGTCCCCCGAGCTCCTACGAGCAGTACTTC. Protein: CASSPPSSYEQYF.

The chain couples TRBV11-2 to TRBJ2-7; D gene unclear. There are 12 residues in the CDR3. Trimming removed 5 bases at V and 2 bases at J, with 7 bases between. The germline CDR1 and CDR2 sequences are SGHAT and FQNNGV. CDR3 residues: CASSELAYEQYF. The CDR3 DNA reads TGTGCCAGCAGCGAACTCGCCTACGAGCAGTACTTC.

The chain carries TRBV6-2 or TRBV6-3 and TRBJ2-7; no clear D gene. Germline loops: CDR1 MNHEY, CDR2 SVGEGT. Trimming stripped 2 bases from V and 3 bases from J, with 11 bases between. The CDR3 contains 14 residues. The CDR3 sequence: CASSYRPLYYEQYF. CDR3 in DNA: TGTGCCAGCAGTTACCGGCCTCTCTACTACGAGCAGTACTTC.